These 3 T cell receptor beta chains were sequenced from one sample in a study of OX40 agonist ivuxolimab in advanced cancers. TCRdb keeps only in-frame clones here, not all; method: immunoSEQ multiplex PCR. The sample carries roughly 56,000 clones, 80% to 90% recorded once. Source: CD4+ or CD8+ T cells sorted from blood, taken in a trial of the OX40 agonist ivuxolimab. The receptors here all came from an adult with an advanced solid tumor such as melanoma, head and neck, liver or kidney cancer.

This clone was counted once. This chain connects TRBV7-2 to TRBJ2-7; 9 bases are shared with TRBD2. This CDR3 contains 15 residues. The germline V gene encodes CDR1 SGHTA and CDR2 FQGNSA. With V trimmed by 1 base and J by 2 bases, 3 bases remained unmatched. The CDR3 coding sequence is TGTGCCAGCAGCTTAGGCGGGGGGGGGACCTACGAGCAGTACTTC. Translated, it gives CASSLGGGGTYEQYF. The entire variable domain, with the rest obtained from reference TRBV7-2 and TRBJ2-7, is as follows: GAGVSQSPSNKVTEKGKDVELRCDPISGHTALYWYRQSLGQGLEFLIYFQGNSAPDKSGLPSDRFSAERTGGSVSTLTIQRTQQEDSAVYLCASSLGGGGTYEQYFGPGTRLTVT.

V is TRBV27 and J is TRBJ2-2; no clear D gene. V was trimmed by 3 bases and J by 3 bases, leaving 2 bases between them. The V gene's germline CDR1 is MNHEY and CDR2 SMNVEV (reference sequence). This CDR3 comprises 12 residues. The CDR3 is CASSLYTGELFF. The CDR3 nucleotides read TGTGCCAGCAGTTTGTACACCGGGGAGCTGTTTTTT.

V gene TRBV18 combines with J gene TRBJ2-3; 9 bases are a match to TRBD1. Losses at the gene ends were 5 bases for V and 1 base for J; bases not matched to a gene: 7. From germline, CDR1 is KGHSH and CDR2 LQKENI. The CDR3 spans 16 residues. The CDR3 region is CASSTGTGMGTDTQYF. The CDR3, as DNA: TGTGCCAGCTCAACCGGGACAGGGATGGGCACAGATACGCAGTATTTT.